This T cell receptor (beta chain) was captured by sequencing in a study of human T cells and chemical hapten exposure. Trimming removed 5 bases at V and 8 bases at J, with 15 bases between. The CDR3 covers 14 residues. The germline gives CDR1 SEHNR, CDR2 FQNEAQ (reference sequence). The library tagged individual cDNA molecules with unique molecular identifiers. TCRdb ran MiXCR on the RACE reads and lists one entry per CDR3 protein. The sample includes just under 350,000 distinct CDR3 sequences, approximately 6.3% seen only once; the top ten take 8% to 9%. Sample time point: patch test 1, 2 weeks after DPC sensitization. Treatment here: therapeutic diphenylcyclopropenone sensitization with weekly scalp DPC.

The input for sequencing was whole blood, taken in connection with sensitization to the hapten diphenylcyclopropenone (DPC). The receptor was derived from a woman between 18 and 29 years old with alopecia areata. Some clones in this sample may be carry-over from other donors' samples. The chain recombines TRBV7-9 with TRBJ1-4, with D tentatively TRBD1 (6 bases). CDR3 bases: TGTGCCAGCAGCAACGACAGGCGCATCGAAAAACTGTTTTTT. Protein: CASSNDRRIEKLFF.